This T cell receptor (beta chain) was recovered during a study of regulatory T cells in long-lasting Graves disease. Study-level background: Graves' patients (newly diagnosed) had been on antithyroid drugs under 3 months. General study results and limits: Patients with persistent disease showed a bias toward TRBV28, TRBJ1-2 and TRBJ2-5.

This CDR3 region has 16 residues. Germline CDR1 reads SQVTM; CDR2 reads ANQGSEA. Losses at the gene ends were 4 bases for V and 0 bases for J; bases not matched to a gene: 12. Time point: newly diagnosed GD, antithyroid drugs for less than 3 months. After RNA was extracted from PBMCs, the TCR library was made from it. The sample holds a few counts of this clonotype. What it recognizes is unknown. iRepertoire HTBI primers and Arm-PCR of CDR3 regions built TCR beta libraries. Via MiXCR, TCRdb re-called the multiplex PCR reads, giving one row per CDR3 protein. The sample carries 350,000 to 550,000 distinct CDR3 sequences, less than 15% recorded once. The sample was also reused in another study, on T cells in Graves' hyperthyroidism and ophthalmopathy. As reported in that work: A first-round RT-PCR of the TCR CDR3 used the HTBI primer set.

The chain recombines TRBV29-1 with TRBJ2-7, with TRBD2 identical over 7 bases. The source material was peripheral blood mononuclear cells (PBMCs), sampled at new diagnosis, from a patient treated with antithyroid drugs. The TCR was taken from a woman between 50 and 59 years old with Graves disease. CDR3 residues: CSVADSASGLSYEQYF. For the CDR3, the DNA is TGCAGCGTTGCTGATAGTGCTAGCGGACTCTCCTACGAGCAGTACTTC.